Listed below are T cell receptor beta chains from one sample, sequenced in a study of shared clonotypes between healthy human individuals. Using immunoSEQ multiplex PCR, the repertoire was profiled, and TCRdb retains in-frame clones only, with some absent. Of about 2 million clones in the sample, approximately 94% are singletons; the top ten hold 0.95% to 1.5%. The sequencing input was naive CD8+ T cells sorted from blood. These TCRs come from a young man in good health. Each CDR3 is given with its conserved first and last residue. A D gene is named only where the DNA matches it firmly. For some rows the clone size is stated as once, few or many, or as a class when expanded; others skip it.

NA,NA,TRBV7-2,TRBJ2-1,CASSLWTGEQFF,TGTGCCAGCAGCTTATGGACGGGTGAGCAGTTCTTC
NA,NA,TRBV5-6,TRBJ2-7,CASSLGFSYEQYF,TGTGCCAGCAGCTTGGGCTTCTCCTACGAGCAGTACTTC
NA,NA,TRBV7-2,TRBJ1-1,CASSLTVNTEAFF,TGTGCCAGCAGCTTAACAGTGAACACTGAAGCTTTCTTT
NA,TRBD1,TRBV27,TRBJ1-2,CASTTGTVRGYTF,TGTGCCAGCACGACCGGGACAGTTCGCGGCTACACCTTC
NA,NA,TRBV7-9,TRBJ2-7,CASSFSSGRDEQYF,TGTGCCAGCAGCTTTAGCAGCGGGCGGGACGAGCAGTACTTC
once,NA,TRBV19,TRBJ2-7,CARSRGPDYEQYF,TGTGCCAGGAGCCGCGGACCAGACTACGAGCAGTACTTC
NA,NA,TRBV7-9,TRBJ1-4,CASSLPLRGEKLFF,TGTGCCAGCAGCTTACCGCTCCGTGGGGAAAAACTGTTTTTT
NA,NA,TRBV30,TRBJ2-4,CAWSVWGSGNIQYF,TGTGCCTGGAGTGTGTGGGGGAGTGGGAACATTCAGTACTTC
NA,TRBD2,TRBV2,TRBJ2-7,CASRWDRGGSYEQYF,TGTGCCAGCAGATGGGACCGCGGGGGATCCTACGAGCAGTACTTC
NA,NA,TRBV27,TRBJ2-2,CASSFEETGELFF,TGTGCCAGCAGTTTCGAGGAGACCGGGGAGCTGTTTTTT
NA,NA,TRBV4-1,TRBJ1-2,CASSQEASGRLYGYTF,TGCGCCAGCAGCCAAGAAGCCAGCGGGAGGCTCTATGGCTACACCTTC
NA,NA,TRBV6-4,TRBJ1-1,CASSETGSTEAFF,TGTGCCAGCAGTGAAACAGGGTCCACTGAAGCTTTCTTT
NA,TRBD2,TRBV7-9,TRBJ2-4,CASSDTGTSLNIQYF,TGTGCCAGCAGCGATACAGGGACTAGTTTAAACATTCAGTACTTC
once,NA,TRBV29-1,TRBJ2-7,CSVAMEAYEQYF,TGCAGCGTTGCCATGGAAGCCTACGAGCAGTACTTC
NA,TRBD2,TRBV7-9,TRBJ2-5,CASSRTSAETQYF,TGTGCCAGCAGCCGGACTAGCGCGGAGACCCAGTACTTC
once,TRBD1,TRBV30,TRBJ1-1,CAVPGRGSLNTEAFF,TGTGCCGTACCAGGCAGGGGGTCTTTGAACACTGAAGCTTTCTTT
NA,NA,TRBV13,TRBJ2-7,CASSLRVSSYEQYF,TGTGCCAGCAGCTTAAGAGTGAGCTCCTACGAGCAGTACTTC
NA,NA,TRBV19,TRBJ2-1,CASIDVSYNEQFF,TGTGCCAGTATTGATGTGTCCTACAATGAGCAGTTCTTC
NA,TRBD1,TRBV7-8,TRBJ2-5,CASSSPTETGGKETQYF,TGTGCCAGCAGCTCGCCTACAGAGACAGGGGGGAAAGAGACCCAGTACTTC
NA,TRBD1,TRBV4-1,TRBJ1-6,CASSQEDRGWNSPLHF,TGCGCCAGCAGCCAAGAGGACAGGGGTTGGAATTCACCCCTCCACTTT
once,NA,TRBV18,TRBJ1-2,CASSPVLGGDYGYTF,TGTGCCAGCTCACCCGTCCTCGGGGGGGACTATGGCTACACCTTC
NA,NA,TRBV27,TRBJ2-1,CASGLLEDEQFF,TGTGCCAGCGGTCTCCTTGAGGATGAGCAGTTCTTC
NA,NA,TRBV27,TRBJ2-5,CASSLSIFQETQYF,TGTGCCAGCAGTTTATCCATATTCCAAGAGACCCAGTACTTC
few,NA,TRBV12-5,TRBJ1-2,CASGLAGTPLRGYTF,TGTGCTAGTGGTTTGGCCGGGACCCCCCTGCGAGGCTACACCTTC
once,TRBD2,TRBV5-1,TRBJ2-1,CASSRSGLAGGTPPYNEQFF,TGCGCCAGCAGCCGATCCGGACTAGCGGGAGGCACTCCCCCGTACAATGAGCAGTTCTTC
NA,NA,TRBV11-2,TRBJ2-7,CASSHPGQNYEQYF,TGTGCCAGCAGCCACCCCGGACAGAACTACGAGCAGTACTTC
NA,TRBD1,TRBV5-4,TRBJ2-5,CASSTWTGQETQYF,TGTGCCAGCAGCACATGGACAGGCCAAGAGACCCAGTACTTC
NA,NA,TRBV2,TRBJ1-4,CASSALGGAGLDEKLFF,TGTGCCAGCAGTGCCCTGGGGGGGGCGGGGCTGGACGAAAAACTGTTTTTT
NA,NA,TRBV5-8,TRBJ1-2,CASSLVGAGAANYGYTF,TGTGCCAGCAGCTTGGTGGGTGCAGGGGCGGCTAACTATGGCTACACCTTC
NA,TRBD1,TRBV5-1,TRBJ1-2,CASGDRAHYGYTF,TGCGCCAGCGGGGACAGGGCGCACTATGGCTACACCTTC
NA,NA,TRBV7-9,TRBJ2-5,CASGEIEIQAQETQYF,TGTGCCAGTGGGGAGATTGAAATCCAAGCACAAGAGACCCAGTACTTC
NA,NA,TRBV10-1,TRBJ2-1,CASSWARDNEQFF,TGCGCCAGCAGTTGGGCTAGAGACAATGAGCAGTTCTTC
NA,NA,TRBV7-9,TRBJ1-1,CASSLDGETEAFF,TGTGCCAGCAGCTTAGACGGGGAAACTGAAGCTTTCTTT
NA,TRBD2,TRBV10-3,TRBJ2-1,CAIREGLAGVDEQFF,TGTGCCATCAGGGAGGGACTAGCGGGAGTCGATGAGCAGTTCTTC
NA,NA,TRBV4-2,TRBJ1-5,CASSQDKAASNQPQHF,TGTGCCAGCAGCCAAGATAAGGCAGCCAGCAATCAGCCCCAGCATTTT
NA,TRBD1,TRBV5-6,TRBJ1-1,CASSSGGITEAFF,TGTGCCAGCAGCTCAGGGGGTATCACTGAAGCTTTCTTT
NA,NA,TRBV5-6,TRBJ2-7,CASSLVDEQYF,TGTGCCAGCAGCTTGGTAGACGAGCAGTACTTC
NA,NA,TRBV5-6,TRBJ1-1,CASSYRVGNTEAFF,TGTGCCAGCAGTTACCGCGTGGGGAACACTGAAGCTTTCTTT
NA,NA,TRBV7-8,TRBJ2-2,CASSPRELEAGELFF,TGTGCCAGCAGCCCCAGGGAATTAGAGGCCGGGGAGCTGTTTTTT
NA,NA,TRBV6-5,TRBJ2-3,CASSYFHADTQYF,TGTGCCAGCAGTTACTTCCATGCAGATACGCAGTATTTT
NA,NA,TRBV7-3,TRBJ2-1,CASSLGGEQFF,TGTGCCAGCAGCTTAGGCGGAGAGCAGTTCTTC
NA,NA,TRBV11-2,TRBJ2-5,CASSLDSGLEGGETQYF,TGTGCCAGCAGCTTAGATAGCGGGCTTGAGGGGGGGGAGACCCAGTACTTC